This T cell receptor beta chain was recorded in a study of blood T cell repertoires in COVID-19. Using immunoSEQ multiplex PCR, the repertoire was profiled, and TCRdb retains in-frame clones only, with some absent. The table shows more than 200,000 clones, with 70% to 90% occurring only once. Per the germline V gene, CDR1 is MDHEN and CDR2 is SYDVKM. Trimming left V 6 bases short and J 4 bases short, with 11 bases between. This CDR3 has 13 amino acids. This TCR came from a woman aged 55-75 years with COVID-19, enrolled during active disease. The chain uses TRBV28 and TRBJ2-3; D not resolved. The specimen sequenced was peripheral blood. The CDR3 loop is CASRPQSSDTQYF. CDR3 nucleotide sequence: TGTGCCAGCAGACCCCAGTCTTCAGATACGCAGTATTTT.